A selection of T cell receptor beta chains follows, all from one sample in a study of OX40 agonist ivuxolimab in advanced cancers. Sequenced by immunoSEQ multiplex PCR; TCRdb stores in-frame clones only, minus some. The sample records 30,000 to 45,000 clones, roughly 80% being singletons. The sequencing used CD4+ or CD8+ T cells sorted from blood, collected in a trial of the OX40 agonist ivuxolimab. Receptor source: an adult with an advanced solid tumor such as melanoma, head and neck, liver or kidney cancer. Each CDR3 is given with its conserved first and last residue. Each record gives: J gene, V gene, clone size, D gene, CDR3 protein, CDR3 DNA. The D gene is left open where the match is weak. Size is omitted from some rows. Given values are once, few, many or a class for expanded clones.

J: TRBJ1-2; V: TRBV7-9; size: .; D: .; CDR3: CASSLGAAYGYTF; DNA: TGTGCCAGCAGCTTAGGGGCGGCTTATGGCTACACCTTC
J: TRBJ2-7; V: TRBV28; size: .; D: TRBD2; CDR3: CASSLWTSGYEQYF; DNA: TGTGCCAGCAGTTTATGGACTAGCGGTTACGAGCAGTACTTC
J: TRBJ2-7; V: TRBV4-1; size: many; D: TRBD2; CDR3: CASSQDWLAGYEQYF; DNA: TGCGCCAGCAGCCAAGATTGGCTAGCGGGCTACGAGCAGTACTTC
J: TRBJ2-1; V: TRBV6-5; size: few; D: TRBD2; CDR3: CASSYTAGGRYNEQFF; DNA: TGTGCCAGCAGTTATACAGCGGGGGGCCGTTACAATGAGCAGTTCTTC
J: TRBJ1-5; V: TRBV10-3; size: .; D: .; CDR3: CASSELLGGAQPQHF; DNA: TGTGCCAGCAGTGAACTTTTGGGGGGAGCTCAGCCCCAGCATTTT
J: TRBJ2-5; V: TRBV15; size: .; D: TRBD2; CDR3: CATSRDGTRKETQYF; DNA: TGTGCCACCAGCAGAGATGGGACTAGAAAAGAGACCCAGTACTTC
J: TRBJ2-7; V: TRBV9; size: .; D: .; CDR3: CASSVAPYSYEQYF; DNA: TGTGCCAGCAGCGTAGCCCCTTACTCCTACGAGCAGTACTTC
J: TRBJ1-2; V: TRBV10-3; size: .; D: TRBD1; CDR3: CAISRTGEQIYGYTF; DNA: TGTGCCATCAGTAGGACAGGCGAGCAAATTTATGGCTACACCTTC
J: TRBJ2-3; V: TRBV27; size: .; D: .; CDR3: CAVRTSASDTQYF; DNA: TGTGCCGTACGGACTTCCGCCTCAGATACGCAGTATTTT
J: TRBJ2-1; V: TRBV5-6; size: .; D: .; CDR3: CASFPPGTEAPNEQFF; DNA: TGTGCCAGTTTTCCTCCCGGGACCGAAGCTCCAAATGAGCAGTTCTTC
J: TRBJ2-7; V: TRBV10-3; size: .; D: TRBD2; CDR3: CAISGRDYEQYF; DNA: TGTGCCATTAGCGGGAGGGACTACGAGCAGTACTTC
J: TRBJ2-1; V: TRBV7-9; size: few; D: TRBD2; CDR3: CASSSRDYVISSYNEQFF; DNA: TGTGCCAGCAGCTCGAGGGACTACGTAATCTCATCCTACAATGAGCAGTTCTTC
J: TRBJ2-2; V: TRBV5-6; size: few; D: .; CDR3: CASSADTIGIGELFF; DNA: TGTGCCAGCAGCGCCGACACGATAGGCATCGGGGAGCTGTTTTTT
J: TRBJ2-5; V: TRBV18; size: .; D: .; CDR3: CASSPSDLDRETQYF; DNA: TGTGCCAGCTCACCCTCGGACCTCGATCGAGAGACCCAGTACTTC
J: TRBJ2-1; V: TRBV28; size: once; D: .; CDR3: CASSLDRVSSYNEQFF; DNA: TGTGCCAGCAGTTTGGACAGAGTTAGCTCCTACAATGAGCAGTTCTTC
J: TRBJ1-1; V: TRBV4-2; size: .; D: .; CDR3: CASSQVGGNTEAFF; DNA: TGTGCCAGCAGCCAAGTGGGAGGGAACACTGAAGCTTTCTTT
J: TRBJ2-1; V: TRBV6-1; size: few; D: TRBD2; CDR3: CASRAGLAVNEQFF; DNA: TGTGCCAGCAGGGCGGGACTAGCGGTCAATGAGCAGTTCTTC
J: TRBJ2-7; V: TRBV5-6; size: .; D: .; CDR3: CASSLALEQYF; DNA: TGTGCCAGCAGCTTGGCCCTAGAGCAGTACTTC
J: TRBJ1-1; V: TRBV6-1; size: .; D: .; CDR3: CASSEGRGRDTEAFF; DNA: TGTGCCAGCAGTGAAGGGCGGGGGCGCGACACTGAAGCTTTCTTT
J: TRBJ2-7; V: TRBV10-2; size: .; D: TRBD1; CDR3: CASSETNTGDPIGYEQYF; DNA: TGCGCCAGCAGTGAGACTAATACAGGGGACCCCATAGGCTACGAGCAGTACTTC
J: TRBJ2-2; V: TRBV5-1; size: .; D: TRBD1; CDR3: CASSLRRQGNTGELFF; DNA: TGCGCCAGCAGCTTGAGGAGACAGGGGAACACCGGGGAGCTGTTTTTT
J: TRBJ1-3; V: TRBV27; size: .; D: .; CDR3: CASKRAGGAGNTIYF; DNA: TGTGCCAGCAAACGGGCAGGAGGGGCTGGAAACACCATATATTTT
J: TRBJ2-7; V: TRBV19; size: few; D: .; CDR3: CASSIMTDQEQYF; DNA: TGTGCCAGTAGTATAATGACAGACCAGGAGCAGTACTTC
J: TRBJ2-1; V: TRBV30; size: .; D: .; CDR3: CAWGDGIDYNEQFF; DNA: TGTGCCTGGGGGGACGGGATTGACTACAATGAGCAGTTCTTC
J: TRBJ1-5; V: TRBV28; size: .; D: .; CDR3: CASTADEYRNQPQHF; DNA: TGTGCCAGCACCGCCGACGAATATCGCAATCAGCCCCAGCATTTT
J: TRBJ1-1; V: TRBV7-9; size: .; D: TRBD1; CDR3: CASTWDRANTEAFF; DNA: TGTGCCAGCACCTGGGACAGGGCCAACACTGAAGCTTTCTTT
J: TRBJ1-2; V: TRBV2; size: .; D: .; CDR3: CASRRGILYGYTF; DNA: TGTGCCAGCAGGAGGGGCATCCTCTATGGCTACACCTTC
J: TRBJ2-2; V: TRBV6-5; size: .; D: TRBD1; CDR3: CASSFGQGTTGELFF; DNA: TGTGCCAGCAGTTTCGGACAGGGGACCACCGGGGAGCTGTTTTTT
J: TRBJ2-7; V: TRBV11-1; size: .; D: TRBD1; CDR3: CASTRSGQGAYEQYF; DNA: TGTGCCAGCACCCGGTCCGGACAGGGGGCCTACGAGCAGTACTTC
J: TRBJ2-3; V: TRBV9; size: .; D: TRBD2; CDR3: CASSASGRAVDTQYF; DNA: TGTGCCAGCAGCGCTAGCGGGAGGGCCGTTGATACGCAGTATTTT
J: TRBJ1-1; V: TRBV2; size: .; D: .; CDR3: CASPPGYRMGLPNTEAFF; DNA: TGTGCCAGCCCCCCGGGGTATAGAATGGGACTACCGAACACTGAAGCTTTCTTT
J: TRBJ1-5; V: TRBV28; size: .; D: .; CDR3: CASTLGSGSNQPQHF; DNA: TGTGCCAGCACCTTGGGCTCAGGGAGCAATCAGCCCCAGCATTTT
J: TRBJ2-1; V: TRBV18; size: .; D: .; CDR3: CASSPGNNEQFF; DNA: TGTGCCAGCTCACCAGGGAACAATGAGCAGTTCTTC
J: TRBJ2-7; V: TRBV30; size: .; D: .; CDR3: CAWSGDNYEQYF; DNA: TGTGCCTGGAGTGGGGATAACTACGAGCAGTACTTC
J: TRBJ2-5; V: TRBV11-1; size: .; D: .; CDR3: CASSLAGETQYF; DNA: TGTGCCAGCAGCTTAGCCGGAGAGACCCAGTACTTC
J: TRBJ1-1; V: TRBV28; size: .; D: .; CDR3: CASSWGGLGTEAFF; DNA: TGTGCCAGCAGTTGGGGGGGCCTGGGCACTGAAGCTTTCTTT